The next 10 T cell receptor beta chains were all read from a single sample in a study of cytomegalovirus exposure and HLA in healthy donors (dated 2017 in TCRdb). Preparation of the library involved the immunoSEQ multiplex PCR assay. For the multiplex PCR, a mixture combining 60 forward primers for TCR Vbeta segments and 13 reverse primers for TCR Jbeta segments was used. Imported from immuneACCESS, the table was reduced by TCRdb to in-frame sequences with V and J called. These copies leave out some clones; in studies compared against another copy, an unresolved V gene accounts for under half, and the cause of the remainder is not known. The sample table contains 150,000 to 200,000 clones; only one count was recorded for about 85% of them. The top ten constitute around 1.4% of the sample. Input material: PBMCs. These receptors came from a girl between 10 and 17 years old in good health and CMV-seropositive.

The J gene is TRBJ2-5, the V gene TRBV10-2; 10 positions agree with TRBD2. The germline V gene has CDR1 WSHSY and CDR2 SAAADI. The CDR3 spans 16 residues. After removal of 4 bases from V and 5 bases from J, the junction contained 10 bases not matched to a gene. The CDR3 loop reads CASSGPLAGAEETQYF. CDR3 sequence (DNA): TGCGCCAGCAGTGGTCCTCTAGCGGGAGCCGAGGAGACCCAGTACTTC.

This clone was seen a single time. The chain recombines TRBV6-5 with TRBJ1-5, with D possibly matching TRBD1 (5 bases). The germline CDR1 and CDR2 sequences are MNHEY and SVGAGI. V was trimmed by 4 bases and J by 5 bases, leaving 9 bases between them. CDR3 size: 13 residues. The CDR3 bases are TGTGCCAGCAGTTCAGGGTGGGATCAGCCCCAGCATTTT. It translates to CASSSGWDQPQHF.

The chain links TRBV29-1 to TRBJ1-3, with TRBD1 matching 8 bases. Trimming cost V 3 bases and J 4 bases; bases outside gene matches: 11. CDR1 SQVTM and CDR2 ANQGSEA come from the germline V gene. CDR3 length equals 16 residues. The CDR3 sequence: CSVEDYDRGGGNTIYF. DNA for the CDR3: TGCAGCGTTGAGGATTACGACAGGGGAGGAGGAAACACCATATATTTT.

This rearrangement joins TRBV4-3 to TRBJ1-5; 7 bases match TRBD1. This CDR3 is built from 16 residues. From germline, CDR1 is LGHNA and CDR2 YSLEER. With 0 bases clipped from V and 4 bases from J, the junction kept 6 bases outside the gene matches. The CDR3 here is CASSQDIDRENQPQHF. The CDR3 DNA is TGCGCCAGCAGCCAAGATATAGACAGGGAAAATCAGCCCCAGCATTTT.

The chain employs TRBV30 and TRBJ2-6; TRBD2 aligns across 7 bases. From germline, CDR1 is GTSNPN and CDR2 SVGIG (reference sequence). The length of the CDR3 is 16 residues. V lost 5 bases to trimming and J lost 1 base; unmatched junction nucleotides: 8. CDR3 sequence (DNA): TGTGCCTGGGCGGGAGCTCCGGGGTCTGGGGCCAACGTCCTGACTTTC. Protein product: CAWAGAPGSGANVLTF.

This chain links TRBV4-2 with TRBJ2-1; D not resolved. The germline V gene encodes CDR1 LGHNA and CDR2 YNFKEQ. Trimming pared 5 bases from V and 2 bases from J, leaving 7 bases between. This CDR3 contains 13 residues. In DNA form, the CDR3 reads TGTGCCAGCAGCGTAGTGGCCTACAATGAGCAGTTCTTC. It translates to CASSVVAYNEQFF.

The rearrangement uses TRBV10-2 and TRBJ2-1, with 9 bases lining up with TRBD2. CDR3 size: 16 residues. V shed 6 bases, J shed 0 bases, and the junction held 6 bases outside the gene matches. Germline values: CDR1 WSHSY, CDR2 SAAADI. The CDR3 is CASRTLTSGSYNEQFF. DNA of the CDR3: TGCGCCAGCAGGACACTGACTAGCGGCTCCTACAATGAGCAGTTCTTC.

To note about this clone: A read error may produce the germline difference seen at one junction end. Other nucleotide sequences from this sample produce the same CDR3. The chain combines TRBV6-5 with TRBJ2-5; perhaps TRBD1 as D (6 bases). CDR1 is MNHEY, CDR2 SVGAGI, per germline. The CDR3 totals 13 residues. The CDR3 sequence: CASSHRDGETQYF. Here the CDR3 DNA reads TGCGCCAGCAGTCACAGGGACGGGGAGACCCAGTACTTC.

This chain joins TRBV11-2 and TRBJ2-3, with no clear D. Between the trimmed V and J ends, which lost 3 bases and 6 bases, there was a span of 7 bases. The CDR3 runs to 12 residues. Germline values: CDR1 SGHAT, CDR2 FQNNGV. The CDR3 DNA sequence: TGTGCCAGCAGCTTTGTGAGGGATACGCAGTATTTT. This translates into CASSFVRDTQYF.

The chain carries TRBV2 and TRBJ2-7; D may be TRBD2 (5 bases). The CDR3 runs 13 residues. The germline V and J ends were trimmed by 3 bases and 6 bases, with 12 bases remaining between them. Germline CDR1 and CDR2: SNHLY and FYNNEI. The CDR3 DNA is TGTGCCAGCAGTGATTCCGTCGGGGTCGAGCAGTACTTC. Translated: CASSDSVGVEQYF.